This T cell receptor (beta chain) was sequenced during a study of CXCR3-negative and CXCR3-positive naive CD8 T cells. The study made its TRB cDNA libraries by 5' RACE, adding UMI labels. One entry per CDR3 protein, without DNA, is what TCRdb gives after re-calling the 5' RACE reads. Here the sample table reports 50,000 to 60,000 distinct CDR3 sequences. Comment on this clonotype: Antigen unknown.

Study-level points and caveats: TRB CDR3 hydrophobicity was greater in CXCR3-positive naive cells than in CXCR3-negative naive cells.

Specimen: naive CXCR3+ CD8+ T cells from blood. Specified subset: CD45RO-CCR7+CD27+CD95- naive CD8+ T cells expressing CXCR3 (TNR3+). This TCR came from a human donor in good health. Some clones in this sample may be carry-over from other donors' samples.

CDR3 sequence reads: CSVVLGQGVHEQYF. The chain uses TRBV29-1 and TRBJ2-7; the D call from TCRdb, TRBD1, cannot be confirmed without DNA. Looked up from germline, CDR1 is SQVTM and CDR2 is ANQGSEA. The length of the CDR3 is 14 residues.